This T cell receptor beta chain was sequenced for a study of early stage breast cancer tumors. About the study: ER+/PR+/HER2- status applied to about 70% of the 16 invasive breast tumors.

CDR3 size: 14 residues. Per the germline V gene, CDR1 is KGHSH and CDR2 is LQKENI. V shed 2 bases and J shed 2 bases, with 9 bases lying between them. Regarding this clone: The antigen remains undetermined.

Study-wide findings and caveats: Comparing each tissue with blood distinguished tumor from normal in 14 of 16 patients.

Blood replicates held 0.5 ug DNA, tumor or normal breast about 1.5 ug, two each. Sequencing was performed with immunoSEQ multiplex PCR; in TCRdb, only in-frame clones are kept and a portion is missing. The table has 55,000 to 70,000 clones, approximately 80% seen once. This receptor was taken from a person aged 35-49 years with breast cancer. The sequenced sample consisted of blood. The chain combines TRBV18 with TRBJ1-2; D is unclear. Here the CDR3 DNA reads TGTGCCAGCTCACCATCAGGATTAAACTATGGCTACACCTTC. This gives the protein CASSPSGLNYGYTF.